A selection of T cell receptor beta chains follows, all from one sample in a study of untreated major depressive disorder. Measured with immunoSEQ multiplex PCR; TCRdb has only the in-frame clones, and not every one. The sample holds nearly 20,000 clones, roughly 84% seen once. What was sequenced was CD4+ T cells from PBMCs. The source of these receptors is a woman aged 30 to 39 in good health. Each CDR3 is given with its conserved first and last residue. A D gene is named only where the DNA matches it firmly. Only some rows state a clone size, as once, few, many or a class for expanded clones.

d_gene	v_gene	abundance	j_gene	CDR3nt	CDR3aa
.	TRBV27	few	TRBJ1-6	TGTGCCAGTTCACAGGGTGAGTTATCACCCCTCCACTTT	CASSQGELSPLHF
TRBD2	TRBV6-5	few	TRBJ2-5	TGTGCCAGCAGTTACGAGGCGGGAGGAGAGACCCAGTACTTC	CASSYEAGGETQYF
.	TRBV18	.	TRBJ2-5	TGTGCCAGCTCACCAGTATTTGGAGGGGGAGAGACCCAGTACTTC	CASSPVFGGGETQYF
TRBD2	TRBV27	.	TRBJ2-1	TGTGCCAGCAGCTACTTCCCTAGCGGGAGCTCCTACAATGAGCAGTTCTTC	CASSYFPSGSSYNEQFF
.	TRBV27	once	TRBJ1-2	TGTGCCAGCAGTTTAGAGGGGCAAGGCCGAAAGTCTAACTATGGCTACACCTTC	CASSLEGQGRKSNYGYTF
.	TRBV5-6	.	TRBJ1-5	TGTGCCAGCAGCTTTCGACAGACCCGGCAGAATCAGCCCCAGCATTTT	CASSFRQTRQNQPQHF
.	TRBV27	.	TRBJ2-7	TGTGCCAGCAGTTTATCGGGACGGATTCTTTACGAGCAGTACTTC	CASSLSGRILYEQYF
.	TRBV10-3	.	TRBJ1-2	TGTGCCGCAAGTTGGTCGGGGTATGATGGCTACACCTTC	CAASWSGYDGYTF
TRBD2	TRBV5-1	.	TRBJ2-1	TGCGCCAGCAGCTTGGTACTAGCGGGAGTAGGCGATGAGCAGTTCTTC	CASSLVLAGVGDEQFF
.	TRBV7-6	.	TRBJ1-3	TGTGCCAGCAGCTTAGCGGTAGGCCGCTCTGGAAACACCATATATTTT	CASSLAVGRSGNTIYF
.	TRBV18	once	TRBJ2-5	TGTGCCAGCTCACCGGCGCGGGAGACCCAGTACTTC	CASSPARETQYF
TRBD1	TRBV7-6	.	TRBJ1-4	TGTGCCAGCAGCCGAGGGGAGGGACAGGGGATCAGGGCTGAGGAAAAACTGTTTTTT	CASSRGEGQGIRAEEKLFF
TRBD2	TRBV28	.	TRBJ2-5	TGTGCCAGCAGTTTCGCGGGAGGGCAGGAAGAGACCCAGTACTTC	CASSFAGGQEETQYF
.	TRBV7-7	.	TRBJ1-1	TGTGCTAGCAGCTTAAGCCCGGACTCGGAGCTCAACGCCACTGAAGCTTTCTTT	CASSLSPDSELNATEAFF
.	TRBV18	.	TRBJ1-5	TGTGCCAGCTCACCCCAGGGAGAGGACAATCAGCCCCAGCATTTT	CASSPQGEDNQPQHF
TRBD2	TRBV7-3	.	TRBJ2-3	TGTGCCAGCAGCTTAGAAGGCGGGAGGACAGATACGCAGTATTTT	CASSLEGGRTDTQYF
TRBD1	TRBV7-3	.	TRBJ1-5	TGTGCCAGCAGCTTAAGGGGGGGACAGCCACCCTCCAGCGGTCAGCCCCAGCATTTT	CASSLRGGQPPSSGQPQHF
TRBD1	TRBV7-2	.	TRBJ1-1	TGTGCCAGCAGCTTCGGACAGGCTTTCACTGAAGCTTTCTTT	CASSFGQAFTEAFF
.	TRBV5-6	.	TRBJ2-3	TGTGCCAGCAGCCATCTGACCGGGAGAACAGATACGCAGTATTTT	CASSHLTGRTDTQYF
TRBD2	TRBV29-1	.	TRBJ2-7	TGCAGCGTTGATCCTGCCGCGACTAGCGGGAACTCCTACGAGCAGTACTTC	CSVDPAATSGNSYEQYF
TRBD1	TRBV6-1	.	TRBJ2-5	TGTGCTGGACAGGGTAGCCAAGAGACCCAGTACTTC	CAGQGSQETQYF
TRBD1	TRBV7-2	.	TRBJ1-3	TGTGCCAGCAGCTTGGACAGGGGGGACACCATATATTTT	CASSLDRGDTIYF
.	TRBV19	.	TRBJ2-6	TGTGCCAGTAGACAGATCGCTGGGGCCAACGTCCTGACTTTC	CASRQIAGANVLTF
.	TRBV29-1	.	TRBJ1-2	TGCAGCGTGAAGAACGCCGTGGGCAGGGCGGAGGAGTATGGCTACACCTTC	CSVKNAVGRAEEYGYTF
.	TRBV25-1	.	TRBJ2-5	TGTGCCAGCAGTGACCTAAAACAAGAGACCCAGTACTTC	CASSDLKQETQYF
.	TRBV4-1	.	TRBJ2-2	TGCGCCAGCAGCCAAGGATCCAGAAGCACCGGGGAGCTGTTTTTT	CASSQGSRSTGELFF
TRBD1	TRBV5-1	.	TRBJ1-6	TGCGCCAGCAGCCAAGGGACAGGAGTCCTTGTCCTCCACTTT	CASSQGTGVLVLHF
.	TRBV11-2	.	TRBJ2-6	TGTGCCAGCCAATCCGCGTTCGGGGCCAACGTCCTGACTTTC	CASQSAFGANVLTF
.	TRBV2	.	TRBJ2-5	TGTGCCAGCAGTGTACAAGAGACCCAGTACTTC	CASSVQETQYF
.	TRBV4-3	.	TRBJ1-5	TGCGCCAGCAGCCAAGGACTGAGCAATCAGCCCCAGCATTTT	CASSQGLSNQPQHF
TRBD1	TRBV10-3	.	TRBJ1-1	TGTGCCATCAGTGAGTTATCAGGGGGCTATACTGAAGCTTTCTTT	CAISELSGGYTEAFF
TRBD2	TRBV5-6	.	TRBJ2-3	TGTGCCAGCAGCCCGGGACTAGCGTGGAATACGCAGTATTTT	CASSPGLAWNTQYF
TRBD2	TRBV7-3	.	TRBJ2-1	TGTGCCAGCAGCTTAGGCCCAGCGGGAGTCCGCAATGAGCAGTTCTTC	CASSLGPAGVRNEQFF
.	TRBV7-3	.	TRBJ1-1	TGTGCCAGCAGCAGCGGAGGCACTGAAGCTTTCTTT	CASSSGGTEAFF
.	TRBV30	.	TRBJ1-1	TGTGCCTGGAGAGAAGGAGGATTGAGGGCTTTCTTT	CAWREGGLRAFF
.	TRBV5-1	.	TRBJ2-2	TGCGCCAGCAGCTCCGGACAGACCGGGGAGCTGTTTTTT	CASSSGQTGELFF
.	TRBV7-8	.	TRBJ1-1	TGTGCCAGCAGCCTCGGTTGGGACACTGAAGCTTTCTTT	CASSLGWDTEAFF
.	TRBV4-1	.	TRBJ1-1	TGCGCCAGCAGCCAAGGGGGAGGTAGGAAAACTGAAGCTTTCTTT	CASSQGGGRKTEAFF
.	TRBV28	.	TRBJ1-2	TGTGCCAGCAGGGGCAACTATGGCTACACCTTC	CASRGNYGYTF
.	TRBV7-2	.	TRBJ2-7	TGTGCCAGCAGCTTAGCTACCCGGGAGCAGTACTTC	CASSLATREQYF
.	TRBV6-5	.	TRBJ1-3	TGTGCCAGCAGTTATGGCGGGGATGGAAACACCATATATTTT	CASSYGGDGNTIYF
.	TRBV18	.	TRBJ2-6	TGTGCCAGCTCACCGGGACTCTCTGGCTCTGGGGCCAACGTCCTGACTTTC	CASSPGLSGSGANVLTF
.	TRBV5-6	.	TRBJ1-4	TGTGCCAGCAGCTTGGCCGGGGGGCCGAATGAAAAACTGTTTTTT	CASSLAGGPNEKLFF
.	TRBV10-3	.	TRBJ1-1	TGTGCCTCGACCGATAAAATGAACACTGAAGCTTTCTTT	CASTDKMNTEAFF
.	TRBV27	once	TRBJ2-6	TGTGCCAGCAGTTTATCGCCGGGCTCTGGGGCCAACGTCCTGACTTTC	CASSLSPGSGANVLTF
TRBD1	TRBV30	.	TRBJ1-4	TGTGCCTGGAGTAGACAGGGTTTCGATGAAAAACTGTTTTTT	CAWSRQGFDEKLFF
TRBD2	TRBV5-5	.	TRBJ2-7	TGTGCCAGCGGACGACTAGCGGGAGAGTCCGAGCAGTACTTC	CASGRLAGESEQYF
TRBD1	TRBV14	.	TRBJ2-2	TGTGCCAGCAGCCACCCAAGATGGGGACAGGGGTGGACCGGGGAGCTGTTTTTT	CASSHPRWGQGWTGELFF
.	TRBV30	few	TRBJ2-1	TGTGCCTGGAGTGTATACGCTGCTCCTTCCTACAATGAGCAGTTCTTC	CAWSVYAAPSYNEQFF